This is a list of T cell receptor beta chains from one sample in a study of cytomegalovirus exposure and HLA in healthy donors. Profiling relied on immunoSEQ multiplex PCR, and the TCRdb table lists in-frame clones only, not all of them. In the table there are over 150,000 clones, approximately 86% of which are singletons. Source material: PBMCs. Every receptor here comes from a woman aged 18-35 years in good health and CMV-seronegative. The CDR3 runs from the conserved cysteine through the conserved F or W. The order of the fields is D gene, J gene, V gene, CDR3 protein. The D gene is left open where the match is weak.

D gene: NA
J gene: TRBJ2-7
V gene: TRBV9
CDR3 protein: CASSDEDEQYF

D gene: NA
J gene: TRBJ2-7
V gene: TRBV30
CDR3 protein: CASTLVAYEQYF

D gene: TRBD2
J gene: TRBJ2-2
V gene: TRBV4-1
CDR3 protein: CASSLPAREGPTGELFF

D gene: TRBD2
J gene: TRBJ2-3
V gene: TRBV29-1
CDR3 protein: CSVDWLAGGPSDTQYF

D gene: TRBD2
J gene: TRBJ2-4
V gene: TRBV6-1
CDR3 protein: CASSEDRWGVWGGQYF

D gene: TRBD2
J gene: TRBJ2-1
V gene: TRBV5-1
CDR3 protein: CASSKISGGASDEQFF

D gene: TRBD1
J gene: TRBJ2-7
V gene: TRBV10-2
CDR3 protein: CASSEPGQRTYEQYF

D gene: TRBD1
J gene: TRBJ1-2
V gene: TRBV27
CDR3 protein: CASSPGGQENTF

D gene: NA
J gene: TRBJ2-5
V gene: TRBV7-2
CDR3 protein: CASSSRRGGGETQYF

D gene: TRBD2
J gene: TRBJ2-1
V gene: TRBV7-9
CDR3 protein: CASSLGGSGSYNEQFF

D gene: TRBD2
J gene: TRBJ2-3
V gene: TRBV15
CDR3 protein: CATKTSLDTQYF

D gene: NA
J gene: TRBJ1-6
V gene: TRBV4-1
CDR3 protein: CASSHIPQGWGGDYNSPLHF

D gene: NA
J gene: TRBJ1-2
V gene: TRBV6-5
CDR3 protein: CASTPGVRGYTF

D gene: TRBD2
J gene: TRBJ2-1
V gene: TRBV6-5
CDR3 protein: CASSYSSGENEQFF

D gene: NA
J gene: TRBJ2-5
V gene: TRBV27
CDR3 protein: CASSSWTRQETQYF

D gene: TRBD2
J gene: TRBJ2-3
V gene: TRBV7-9
CDR3 protein: CATSYSGGQADTQYF

D gene: NA
J gene: TRBJ1-2
V gene: TRBV25-1
CDR3 protein: CASSDGPSRNYGYTF